What follows are 32 T cell receptor beta chains derived from one specimen sequenced in a study of blood T cell repertoires in COVID-19. Profiling relied on immunoSEQ multiplex PCR, and the TCRdb table lists in-frame clones only, not all of them. The data contain some 300,000 clones, just under 90% of them singletons. Sequenced sample: PBMCs or T cells enriched from blood (not recorded which). These receptors originate from a woman aged 45-59 years who had been exposed to COVID-19.

This clone was recorded only once. The CDR3: CASSLAESQPQHF. The CDR3 region has the DNA TGTGCCAGCAGCTTAGCTGAGAGTCAGCCCCAGCATTTT. V usage is TRBV7-6 and J usage is TRBJ1-5; no definite D call. CDR3 size: 13 residues. CDR1 is SGHVS and CDR2 is FNYEAQ in the germline V gene. With 0 bases removed from V and 6 bases from J, the gap between germline ends came to 6 bases.

This clone was seen only once. The CDR3 DNA sequence: TGTGCCAGCAGCTTAGTCCCAGGGGGCGGGCAGACCTACGAGCAGTACTTC. Residues: CASSLVPGGGQTYEQYF. V is TRBV7-9 and J is TRBJ2-7, with 8 bases that match TRBD1. V gave up 1 base and J gave up 2 bases; unmatched junction bases: 10. This CDR3 has 17 residues. The germline V gene has CDR1 SEHNR and CDR2 FQNEAQ (reference sequence).

The chain carries TRBV10-3 and TRBJ1-6, with D possibly matching TRBD1 (5 bases). V lost 3 bases and J lost 6, with 12 bases in between. CDR1 and CDR2 from the germline V gene are ENHRY and SYGVKD. This CDR3 has 15 residues. In nucleotides, the CDR3 is TGTGCCATCAGTGAAAGGCAGGGTGTTAATTCACCCCTCCACTTT. Translating gives CAISERQGVNSPLHF.

Written as DNA, the CDR3 is TGCAGCGTTGACAGGGCCCAAGAGACCCAGTACTTC. Amino acid sequence: CSVDRAQETQYF. The chain is built from TRBV29-1 and TRBJ2-5; a weak D match, TRBD1 (5 bases). Deletions cut 3 bases from V and 1 base from J, with 6 bases between. The CDR3 sequence is 12 residues long. Germline CDR1 SQVTM, CDR2 ANQGSEA.

The V and J genes are TRBV6-5 and TRBJ2-7; the D gene is possibly TRBD2 (6 bases). V dropped 0 bases and J dropped 2 bases, with 11 bases sitting between them. CDR1 and CDR2 (germline): MNHEY, SVGAGI. The CDR3 is 15 amino acids. Here the CDR3 DNA reads TGTGCCAGCAGTTACTCGACGTCGGGGGCCTACGAGCAGTACTTC. This encodes CASSYSTSGAYEQYF.

This clone was found once. This rearrangement joins TRBV19 to TRBJ1-6; 7 bases map to TRBD1. The CDR3 is 14 amino acids. The germline gives CDR1 LNHDA, CDR2 SQIVND (reference sequence). After removal of 5 bases from V and 7 bases from J, the junction contained 5 bases not matched to a gene. This CDR3 reads CASSSGTDNSPLHF. The CDR3 DNA follows: TGTGCCAGTAGTTCCGGGACAGACAATTCACCCCTCCACTTT.

The chain employs TRBV5-4 and TRBJ1-4, with 11 bases that match TRBD1. V gave up 4 bases and J gave up 6 bases; unmatched junction bases: 5. The germline CDR1 and CDR2 sequences are SGHNT and YYREEE (reference sequence). The CDR3 runs to 15 residues. This CDR3 reads CASSPDRGRDEKLFF. The CDR3 DNA is TGTGCCAGCAGCCCGGACAGGGGGCGGGATGAAAAACTGTTTTTT.

V and J are TRBV7-2 and TRBJ1-2; 10 bases line up with TRBD1. The CDR3 runs to 14 residues. Germline CDR1 SGHTA, CDR2 FQGNSA. Trimming took 5 bases from V and 6 from J; bases not matched to a gene: 6. The CDR3 nucleotides read TGTGCCAGCAGCCTAAAGACAGGGGGCGATGGCTACACCTTC. Residues: CASSLKTGGDGYTF.

The chain carries TRBV30 and TRBJ1-6; D is perhaps TRBD1 (5 bases). In germline, CDR1 is GTSNPN, CDR2 SVGIG (reference sequence). CDR3 length: 14 residues. V was cut by 0 bases and J by 8 bases, with 11 bases left in between. CDR3 loop: CAWSVEGTYSPLHF. The CDR3 DNA sequence: TGTGCCTGGAGTGTAGAGGGGACTTATTCACCCCTCCACTTT.

This chain joins TRBV2 and TRBJ2-2; possible D gene TRBD1, 6 bases. Trimming pared 2 bases from V and 7 bases from J, leaving 11 bases between. This CDR3 region has 14 residues. Germline values: CDR1 SNHLY, CDR2 FYNNEI. The CDR3 DNA reads TGTGCCAGCAGTGAATTGGGGGCTATCGGGGAGCTGTTTTTT. As protein: CASSELGAIGELFF.

The chain employs TRBV18 and TRBJ1-1; TRBD1 matches at 8 bases. Germline lookup yields CDR1 KGHSH and CDR2 LQKENI. Germline trimming cut 0 bases from V and 4 bases from J; bases unmatched to any gene: 7. This CDR3 region has 16 residues. The CDR3 loop is CASSPPAQGAGTEAFF. The CDR3 region has the DNA TGTGCCAGCTCACCACCGGCGCAGGGGGCAGGCACTGAAGCTTTCTTT.

The V and J genes are TRBV5-6 and TRBJ2-2; D might be TRBD2 (7 bases). V was cut by 4 bases and J by 4 bases, with 14 bases left in between. The CDR3 contains 15 residues. Germline CDR1 reads SGHDT; CDR2 reads YYEEEE. The CDR3 region has the DNA TGTGCCAGCAGCAAGACTAGCAGGGGCACCGGGGAGCTGTTTTTT. As protein: CASSKTSRGTGELFF. Full variable domain (remainder filled in from reference TRBV5-6 and TRBJ2-2): DAGVTQSPTHLIKTRGQQVTLRCSPKSGHDTVSWYQQALGQGPQFIFQYYEEEERQRGNFPDRFSGHQFPNYSSELNVNALLLGDSALYLCASSKTSRGTGELFFGEGSRLTVL.

This clone was seen a single time. V and J are TRBV6-2 or TRBV6-3 and TRBJ1-5; 11 bases match TRBD1. The germline gives CDR1 MNHEY, CDR2 SVGEGT. V shed 1 base and J 1 base; nucleotides not matched to a gene: 3. The CDR3 extends over 17 amino acids. CDR3 residues: CASSYFGQGASNQPQHF. The CDR3 DNA follows: TGTGCCAGCAGTTACTTCGGACAGGGGGCGAGCAATCAGCCCCAGCATTTT.

The V gene is TRBV6-5, the J gene TRBJ1-1; 8 positions agree with TRBD1. Unmatched junction bases numbered 5, after V lost 4 bases and J lost 1 base. Germline loops: CDR1 MNHEY, CDR2 SVGAGI. The CDR3 covers 15 residues. This CDR3 reads CASSLGTGGNTEAFF. CDR3 nucleotides: TGTGCCAGCAGTTTAGGGACAGGAGGGAACACTGAAGCTTTCTTT.

The chain combines TRBV11-3 with TRBJ2-7, with 7 bases identical to TRBD1. Germline values: CDR1 SGHNT, CDR2 YENEEA. With 5 bases clipped from V and 0 bases from J, the junction kept 1 base outside the gene matches. This CDR3 spans 13 amino acids. The CDR3 nucleotides are TGTGCCAGCAGCGGGGACAGCTCCTACGAGCAGTACTTC. Translation: CASSGDSSYEQYF.

V is TRBV7-8 and J is TRBJ1-2; 9 nucleotides match TRBD1. CDR3 length equals 13 residues. Unmatched junction bases numbered 4, after V lost 3 bases and J lost 8 bases. CDR1 SGHVS and CDR2 FQNEAQ come from the germline V gene. The CDR3 spells CASSFDRGGGYTF. The CDR3 DNA follows: TGTGCCAGCAGCTTCGACAGGGGGGGAGGCTACACCTTC.

The rearrangement joins TRBV30 to TRBJ1-6; D is undetermined. Germline V gene sequence: CDR1 GTSNPN, CDR2 SVGIG (reference sequence). The CDR3 length is 11 residues. With 3 bases removed from V and 6 bases from J, the gap between germline ends came to 3 bases. The DNA of the CDR3 is TGTGCCTGGAGACTTAATTCACCCCTCCACTTT. Protein product: CAWRLNSPLHF.

The chain links TRBV18 to TRBJ2-7; 11 bases map to TRBD2. Trimming took 5 bases from V and 5 from J; bases not matched to a gene: 5. The CDR3 is 14 residues long. CDR1 is KGHSH, CDR2 LQKENI, per germline. In DNA form, the CDR3 reads TGTGCCAGCTCAACGACTAGCGGGATTGACGAGCAGTACTTC. Protein product: CASSTTSGIDEQYF.

V gene TRBV6-2 or TRBV6-3 combines with J gene TRBJ2-3; tentative D call: TRBD1 (6 bases). V was clipped by 0 bases and J by 11 bases, with 9 bases between them. The CDR3 sequence is 12 residues long. Looked up from germline, CDR1 is MNHEY and CDR2 is SVGEGT. The CDR3 protein is CASSYSTGQQYF. The CDR3 DNA reads TGTGCCAGCAGTTACTCGACAGGCCAGCAGTATTTT.

The rearrangement uses TRBV28 and TRBJ1-1; the match to TRBD1 covers 10 bases. The germline CDR1 and CDR2 sequences are MDHEN and SYDVKM. This CDR3 contains 16 residues. V lost 2 bases and J lost 2; bases outside the gene matches: 5. The CDR3 reads CASSLIGTGANTEAFF. In DNA form, the CDR3 reads TGTGCCAGCAGTTTAATCGGGACAGGGGCAAACACTGAAGCTTTCTTT.

The chain recombines TRBV19 with TRBJ1-1, with 7 bases identical to TRBD1. Germline V gene data show CDR1 as LNHDA and CDR2 as SQIVND (reference sequence). The CDR3 has 14 amino acids. Losses at the gene ends were 2 bases for V and 4 bases for J; bases not matched to a gene: 4. The CDR3 loop is CASSIPGGPTEAFF. The DNA of the CDR3 is TGTGCCAGTAGTATACCAGGGGGACCCACTGAAGCTTTCTTT.

The rearrangement joins TRBV7-9 to TRBJ2-2; 8 bases align to TRBD1. The CDR3 has 15 amino acids. CDR1 and CDR2 (germline): SEHNR, FQNEAQ (reference sequence). V trimming: 1 base; J trimming: 4 bases; junction bases outside the gene matches: 2. DNA for the CDR3: TGTGCCAGCAGCTTAGGGACAGGGTTCACCGGGGAGCTGTTTTTT. Translating gives CASSLGTGFTGELFF.

This sequence joins TRBV5-1 and TRBJ2-3; TRBD2 matches at 16 bases. J gave up 2 bases and V 5 bases, and 2 bases lay outside the gene matches. Germline-derived CDR1 and CDR2 are SGHRS and YFSETQ. The length of the CDR3 is 16 residues. CDR3 residues: CASRGTSGGATDTQYF. Here the CDR3 DNA reads TGCGCCAGCAGAGGGACTAGCGGGGGGGCCACAGATACGCAGTATTTT. The variable domain in full, completed from reference TRBV5-1 and TRBJ2-3, reads KAGVTQTPRYLIKTRGQQVTLSCSPISGHRSVSWYQQTPGQGLQFLFEYFSETQRNKGNFPGRFSGRQFSNSRSEMNVSTLELGDSALYLCASRGTSGGATDTQYFGPGTRLTVL.

This CDR3 is CASSQELGAGRNTGELFF. The CDR3 DNA is TGTGCCAGCAGCCAAGAGCTGGGAGCGGGTCGGAACACCGGGGAGCTGTTTTTT. The V and J genes are TRBV3-1 (or the pseudogene TRBV3-2) and TRBJ2-2; possibly TRBD2 for D (6 bases). The CDR3 is 18 residues long. Germline CDR1 is LGHDT and CDR2 is YNNKEL (reference sequence). The germline V and J ends were trimmed by 0 bases and 1 base, with 15 bases remaining between them.

A few counts support this clone. The V gene is TRBV2, the J gene TRBJ2-1; 9 bases fit TRBD2. This CDR3 contains 14 residues. The germline gives CDR1 SNHLY, CDR2 FYNNEI. Germline trimming cut 11 bases from V and 2 bases from J; bases unmatched to any gene: 7. CDR3 protein: CASAGTSTYNEQFF. CDR3 coding DNA: TGTGCCTCCGCGGGGACTAGCACCTACAATGAGCAGTTCTTC. Full variable domain (missing parts from reference TRBV2 and TRBJ2-1): EPEVTQTPSHQVTQMGQEVILRCVPISNHLYFYWYRQILGQKVEFLVSFYNNEISEKSEIFDDQFSVERPDGSNFTLKIRSTKLEDSAMYFCASAGTSTYNEQFFGPGTRLTVL.

The chain employs TRBV19 and TRBJ2-7; 10 bases align to TRBD1. The CDR3 extends over 13 amino acids. Germline V gene lookup returns CDR1 LNHDA and CDR2 SQIVND (reference sequence). V shed 6 bases and J 9 bases; nucleotides not matched to a gene: 8. The CDR3 DNA reads as TGTGCCAGTAGCCAGACAGGGGGCAAACGGCAGTACTTC. This gives the protein CASSQTGGKRQYF. The whole variable domain, filled in from reference TRBV19 and TRBJ2-7, reads DGGITQSPKYLFRKEGQNVTLSCEQNLNHDAMYWYRQDPGQGLRLIYYSQIVNDFQKGDIAEGYSVSREKKESFPLTVTSAQKNPTAFYLCASSQTGGKRQYFGPGTRLTVT.

The chain combines TRBV6-5 with TRBJ2-7; TRBD1 matches at 7 bases. The V and J ends lost 6 bases and 3 bases, in that order; junction bases with no gene match: 8. The CDR3 runs to 14 residues. In germline, CDR1 is MNHEY, CDR2 SVGAGI. The CDR3 loop reads CASRAGTVIYEQYF. Here the CDR3 DNA reads TGTGCCAGCAGGGCCGGGACAGTAATCTACGAGCAGTACTTC.

The V and J genes are TRBV30 and TRBJ1-6; D is ambiguous. This CDR3 spans 15 amino acids. Trimming stripped 0 bases from V and 7 bases from J, with 13 bases between. In germline, CDR1 is GTSNPN, CDR2 SVGIG (reference sequence). The CDR3 reads CAWSVRGQRNSPLHF. For the CDR3, the DNA is TGTGCCTGGAGTGTAAGAGGGCAGCGGAATTCACCCCTCCACTTT.

The chain employs TRBV2 and TRBJ2-5; 10 bases are shared with TRBD2. Unmatched junction bases numbered 5, after V lost 6 bases and J lost 4 bases. CDR1 and CDR2 (germline): SNHLY, FYNNEI. The length of the CDR3 is 14 residues. The CDR3 spells CASSIKRGGETQYF. The CDR3 DNA is TGTGCCAGCAGCATAAAGCGGGGGGGAGAGACCCAGTACTTC.

V gene TRBV4-1 combines with J gene TRBJ2-3; D may be TRBD1 (5 bases). Germline CDR1 reads MGHRA; CDR2 reads YSYEKL. Trimming took 10 bases from V and 2 from J, leaving 19 bases between them. CDR3 length equals 15 residues. The CDR3 DNA reads TGCGCCACCTCGTCCGTTGACAGCCCCACAGATACGCAGTATTTT. This codes for CATSSVDSPTDTQYF.

The genes are TRBV5-1 and TRBJ2-1; no clear D. Germline CDR1 is SGHRS and CDR2 is YFSETQ. This CDR3 region has 15 residues. V gave up 0 bases and J gave up 5 bases, with 12 bases separating them. The CDR3 DNA follows: TGCGCCAGCAGCTTGGGACTGCCACAAGACAATGAGCAGTTCTTC. Translation gives CASSLGLPQDNEQFF.

This chain joins TRBV28 and TRBJ1-3; D may be TRBD1 (5 bases). This CDR3 is 17 amino acids long. Trimming left V 5 bases short and J 0 bases short, with 17 bases between. Germline CDR1 MDHEN, CDR2 SYDVKM. For the CDR3, the DNA is TGTGCCAGCAGTACGGCCCGACAGCCTTTCTCTGGAAACACCATATATTTT. It encodes CASSTARQPFSGNTIYF. Together with reference TRBV28 and TRBJ1-3, the CDR3 gives the full variable domain: DVKVTQSSRYLVKRTGEKVFLECVQDMDHENMFWYRQDPGLGLRLIYFSYDVKMKEKGDIPEGYSVSREKKERFSLILESASTNQTSMYLCASSTARQPFSGNTIYFGEGSWLTVV.